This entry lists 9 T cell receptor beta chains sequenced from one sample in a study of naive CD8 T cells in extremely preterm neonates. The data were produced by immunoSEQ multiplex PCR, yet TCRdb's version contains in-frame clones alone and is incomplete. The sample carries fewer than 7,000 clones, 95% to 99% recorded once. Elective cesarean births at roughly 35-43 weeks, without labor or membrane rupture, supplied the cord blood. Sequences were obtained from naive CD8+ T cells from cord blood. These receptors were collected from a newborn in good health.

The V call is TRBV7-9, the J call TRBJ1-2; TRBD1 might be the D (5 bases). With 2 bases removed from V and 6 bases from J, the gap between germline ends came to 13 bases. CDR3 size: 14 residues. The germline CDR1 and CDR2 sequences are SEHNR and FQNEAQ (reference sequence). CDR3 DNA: TGTGCCAGCAGCTTATTTGTAGGGGAGGATGGCTACACCTTC. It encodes CASSLFVGEDGYTF.

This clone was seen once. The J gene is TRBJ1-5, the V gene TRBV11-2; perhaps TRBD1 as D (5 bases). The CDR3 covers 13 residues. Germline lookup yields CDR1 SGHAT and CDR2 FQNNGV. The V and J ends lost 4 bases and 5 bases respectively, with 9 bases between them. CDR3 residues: CASSWRRDQPQHF. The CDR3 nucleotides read TGTGCCAGCAGCTGGCGCAGGGATCAGCCCCAGCATTTT.

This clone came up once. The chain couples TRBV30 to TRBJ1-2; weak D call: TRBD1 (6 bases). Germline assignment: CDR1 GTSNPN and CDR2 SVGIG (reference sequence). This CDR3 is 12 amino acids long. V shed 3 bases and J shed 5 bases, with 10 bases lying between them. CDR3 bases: TGTGCCTGGAGGGACAGATTGTATGGCTACACCTTC. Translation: CAWRDRLYGYTF. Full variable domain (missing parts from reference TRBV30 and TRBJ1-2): SQTIHQWPATLVQPVGSPLSLECTVEGTSNPNLYWYRQAAGRGLQLLFYSVGIGQISSEVPQNLSASRPQDRQFILSSKKLLLSDSGFYLCAWRDRLYGYTFGSGTRLTVV.

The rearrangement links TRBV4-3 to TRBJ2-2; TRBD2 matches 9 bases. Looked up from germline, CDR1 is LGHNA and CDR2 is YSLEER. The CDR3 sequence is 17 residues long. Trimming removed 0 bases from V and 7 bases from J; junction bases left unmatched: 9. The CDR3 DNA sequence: TGCGCCAGCAGCCAAGATAGGGCTAGCGGGGAAAACGGGGAGCTGTTTTTT. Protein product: CASSQDRASGENGELFF.

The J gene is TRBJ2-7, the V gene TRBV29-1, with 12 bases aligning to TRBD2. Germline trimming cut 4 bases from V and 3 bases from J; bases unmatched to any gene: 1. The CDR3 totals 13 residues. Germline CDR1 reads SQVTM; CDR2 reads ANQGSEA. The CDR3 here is CSVGTSGIYEQYF. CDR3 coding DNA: TGCAGCGTTGGGACTAGCGGGATCTACGAGCAGTACTTC.

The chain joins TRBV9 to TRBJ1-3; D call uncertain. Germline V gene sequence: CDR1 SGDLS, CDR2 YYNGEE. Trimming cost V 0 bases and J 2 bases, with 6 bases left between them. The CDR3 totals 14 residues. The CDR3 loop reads CASSVEETGNTIYF. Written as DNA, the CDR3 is TGTGCCAGCAGCGTAGAGGAGACTGGAAACACCATATATTTT.

The CDR3 nucleotides are TGTGCCAGCAGCCCCGACGGGGATGGCACAGATACGCAGTATTTT. Its translation: CASSPDGDGTDTQYF. The V and J genes are TRBV28 and TRBJ2-3; D may be TRBD2 (5 bases). CDR1 is MDHEN, CDR2 SYDVKM, per germline. CDR3 length: 15 residues. V was cut by 6 bases and J by 1 base, with 14 bases left in between.

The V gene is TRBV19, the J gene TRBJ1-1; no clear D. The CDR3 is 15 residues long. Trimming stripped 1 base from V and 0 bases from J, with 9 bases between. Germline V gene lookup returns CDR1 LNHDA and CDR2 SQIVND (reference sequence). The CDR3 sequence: CASSIGAGLNTEAFF. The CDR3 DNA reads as TGTGCCAGTAGTATAGGGGCAGGCTTGAACACTGAAGCTTTCTTT.

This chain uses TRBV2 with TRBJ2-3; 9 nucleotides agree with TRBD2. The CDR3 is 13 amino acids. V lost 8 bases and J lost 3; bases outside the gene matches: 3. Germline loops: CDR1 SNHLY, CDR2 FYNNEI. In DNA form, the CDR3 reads TGTGCCAGCCCCGGACTAGCGACAGATACGCAGTATTTT. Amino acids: CASPGLATDTQYF.